This T cell receptor (beta chain) is from a study of T cell responses to AZD1222 COVID-19 vaccine. The study's findings and limits: Along spike, vaccine-associated CD4 TCRs were found throughout, with dominance at 160-218 and 743-854.

In germline, CDR1 is LNHDA, CDR2 SQIVND (reference sequence). The CDR3 extends over 15 amino acids. V gave up 6 bases and J gave up 8 bases; unmatched junction bases: 14. A note on this clone: Its antigen is not identified.

TCRdb keeps only in-frame clones here, not all; method: immunoSEQ multiplex PCR. The data contain 150,000 or so clones, approximately 93% of them singletons. The source is an adult who received the AZD1222 COVID-19 vaccine. The sequenced sample was peripheral blood, obtained 28 days after the second AZD1222 dose. This rearrangement joins TRBV19 to TRBJ1-1; 8 positions match TRBD1. The CDR3 nucleotides are TGTGCCAGTAGCCTCCTCGCCGCAGCAGGGGGCGAAGCTTTCTTT. It encodes CASSLLAAAGGEAFF.